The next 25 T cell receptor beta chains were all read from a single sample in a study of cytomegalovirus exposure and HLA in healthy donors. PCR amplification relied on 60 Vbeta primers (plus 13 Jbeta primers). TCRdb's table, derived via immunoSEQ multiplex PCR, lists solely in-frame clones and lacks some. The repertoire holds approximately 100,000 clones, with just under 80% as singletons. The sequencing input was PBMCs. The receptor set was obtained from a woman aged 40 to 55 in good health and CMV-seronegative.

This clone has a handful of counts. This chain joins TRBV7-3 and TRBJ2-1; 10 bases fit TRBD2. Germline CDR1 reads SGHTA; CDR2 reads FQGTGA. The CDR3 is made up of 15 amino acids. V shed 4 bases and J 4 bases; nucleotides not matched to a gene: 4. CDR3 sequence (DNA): TGTGCCAGCAGCTGGATAGCGGGGGGTTACAATGAGCAGTTCTTC. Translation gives CASSWIAGGYNEQFF.

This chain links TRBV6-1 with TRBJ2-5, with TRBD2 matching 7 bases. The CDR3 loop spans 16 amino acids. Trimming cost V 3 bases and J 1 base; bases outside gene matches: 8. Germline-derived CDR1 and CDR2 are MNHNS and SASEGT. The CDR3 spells CASSDPGVAGQETQYF. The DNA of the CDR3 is TGTGCCAGCAGTGACCCGGGGGTAGCGGGCCAAGAGACCCAGTACTTC.

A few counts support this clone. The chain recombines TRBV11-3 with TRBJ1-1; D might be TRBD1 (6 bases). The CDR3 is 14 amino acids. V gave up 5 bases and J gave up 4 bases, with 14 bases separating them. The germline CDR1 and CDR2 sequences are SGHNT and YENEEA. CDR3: CASSQDPRGTEAFF. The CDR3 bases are TGTGCCAGCAGCCAAGACCCCAGGGGCACTGAAGCTTTCTTT.

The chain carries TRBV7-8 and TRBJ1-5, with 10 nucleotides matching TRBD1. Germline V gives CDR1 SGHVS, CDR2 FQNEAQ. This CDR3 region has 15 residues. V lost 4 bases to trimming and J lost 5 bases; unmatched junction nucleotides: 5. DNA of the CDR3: TGTGCCAGCAGCTGGACCGGGACAGGGGATCAGCCCCAGCATTTT. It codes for CASSWTGTGDQPQHF. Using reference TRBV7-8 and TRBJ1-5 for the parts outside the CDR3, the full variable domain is GAGVSQSPRYKVAKRGQDVALRCDPISGHVSLFWYQQALGQGPEFLTYFQNEAQLDKSGLPSDRFFAERPEGSVSTLKIQRTQQEDSAVYLCASSWTGTGDQPQHFGDGTRLSIL.

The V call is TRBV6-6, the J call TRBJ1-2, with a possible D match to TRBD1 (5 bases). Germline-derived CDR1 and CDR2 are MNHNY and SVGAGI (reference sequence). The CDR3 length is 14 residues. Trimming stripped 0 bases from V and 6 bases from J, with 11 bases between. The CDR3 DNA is TGTGCCAGCAGTTACTCCGAAGGGGCGCATGGCTACACCTTC. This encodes CASSYSEGAHGYTF.

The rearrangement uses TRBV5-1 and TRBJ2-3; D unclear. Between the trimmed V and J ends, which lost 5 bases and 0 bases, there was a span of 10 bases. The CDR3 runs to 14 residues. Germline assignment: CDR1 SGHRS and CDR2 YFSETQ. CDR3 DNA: TGCGCCAGCAGGCCCGGTGCCAGCACAGATACGCAGTATTTT. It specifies CASRPGASTDTQYF.

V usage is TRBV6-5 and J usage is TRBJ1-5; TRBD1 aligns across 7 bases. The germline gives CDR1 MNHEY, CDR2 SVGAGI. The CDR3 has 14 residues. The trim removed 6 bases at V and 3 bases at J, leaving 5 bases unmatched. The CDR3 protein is CASRRTGPNQPQHF. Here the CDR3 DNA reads TGTGCCAGCAGGCGGACAGGACCCAATCAGCCCCAGCATTTT.

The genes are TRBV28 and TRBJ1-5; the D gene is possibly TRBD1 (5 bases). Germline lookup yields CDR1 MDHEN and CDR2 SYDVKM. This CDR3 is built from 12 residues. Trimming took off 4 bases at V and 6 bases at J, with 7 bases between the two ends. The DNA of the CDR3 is TGTGCCAGCAGTTCCGGGGGTCAGCCCCAGCATTTT. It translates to CASSSGGQPQHF.

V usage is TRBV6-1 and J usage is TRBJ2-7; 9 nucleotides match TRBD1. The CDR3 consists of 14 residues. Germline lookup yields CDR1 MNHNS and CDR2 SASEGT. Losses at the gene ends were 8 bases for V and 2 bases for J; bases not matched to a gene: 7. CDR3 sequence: CASDRDRETYEQYF. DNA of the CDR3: TGTGCCAGCGACCGGGACAGGGAAACCTACGAGCAGTACTTC.

The CDR3: CASSGAGDLSSPLHF. DNA of the CDR3: TGTGCCAGCAGCGGAGCAGGGGATTTAAGTTCACCCCTCCACTTT. The chain employs TRBV9 and TRBJ1-6, with a tentative D call TRBD1 (6 bases). Germline assignment: CDR1 SGDLS and CDR2 YYNGEE. CDR3 length equals 15 residues. V was clipped by 3 bases and J by 9 bases, with 16 bases between them.

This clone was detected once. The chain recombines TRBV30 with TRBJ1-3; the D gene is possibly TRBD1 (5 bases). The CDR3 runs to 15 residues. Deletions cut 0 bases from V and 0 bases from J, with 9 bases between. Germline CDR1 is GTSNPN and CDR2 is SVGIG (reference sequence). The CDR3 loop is CAWSVGGSSGNTIYF. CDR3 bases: TGTGCCTGGAGTGTGGGGGGGAGCTCTGGAAACACCATATATTTT.

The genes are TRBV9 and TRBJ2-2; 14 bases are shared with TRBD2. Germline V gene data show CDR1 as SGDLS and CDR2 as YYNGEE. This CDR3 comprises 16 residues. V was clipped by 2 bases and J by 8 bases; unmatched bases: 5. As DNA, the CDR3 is TGTGCCAGCAGCGTCGGACTAGCGGGGGGATCGGGGGAGCTGTTTTTT. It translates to CASSVGLAGGSGELFF.

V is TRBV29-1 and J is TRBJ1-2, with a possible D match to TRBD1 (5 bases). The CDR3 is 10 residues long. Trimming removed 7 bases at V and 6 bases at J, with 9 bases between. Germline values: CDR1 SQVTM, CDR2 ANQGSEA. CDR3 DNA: TGCAGCGCCCGGGGGGATGGCTACACCTTC. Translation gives CSARGDGYTF.

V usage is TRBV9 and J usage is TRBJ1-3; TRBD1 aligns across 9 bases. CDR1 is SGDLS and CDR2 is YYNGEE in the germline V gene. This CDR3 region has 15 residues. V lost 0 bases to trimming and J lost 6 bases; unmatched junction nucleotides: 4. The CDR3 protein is CASSVEGTGLNTIYF. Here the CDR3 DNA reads TGTGCCAGCAGCGTAGAAGGGACAGGGTTAAACACCATATATTTT.

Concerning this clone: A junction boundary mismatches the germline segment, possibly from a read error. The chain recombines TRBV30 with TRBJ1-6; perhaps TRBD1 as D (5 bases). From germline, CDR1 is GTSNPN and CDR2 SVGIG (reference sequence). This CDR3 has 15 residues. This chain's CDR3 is CAWGAGHSYNSPLNF. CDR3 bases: TGTGCCTGGGGGGCCGGGCACTCCTATAATTCACCCCTCAACTTT. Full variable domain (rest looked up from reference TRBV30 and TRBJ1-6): SQTIHQWPATLVQPVGSPLSLECTVEGTSNPNLYWYRQAAGRGLQLLFYSVGIGQISSEVPQNLSASRPQDRQFILSSKKLLLSDSGFYLCAWGAGHSYNSPLNFGNGTRLTVT.

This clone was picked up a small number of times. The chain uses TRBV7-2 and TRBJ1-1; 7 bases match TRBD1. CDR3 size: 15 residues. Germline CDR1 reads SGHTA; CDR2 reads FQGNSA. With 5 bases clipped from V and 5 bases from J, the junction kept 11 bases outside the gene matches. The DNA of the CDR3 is TGTGCCAGCAGCCTCCCCACAGGGGTTGGTACTGAAGCTTTCTTT. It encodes CASSLPTGVGTEAFF.

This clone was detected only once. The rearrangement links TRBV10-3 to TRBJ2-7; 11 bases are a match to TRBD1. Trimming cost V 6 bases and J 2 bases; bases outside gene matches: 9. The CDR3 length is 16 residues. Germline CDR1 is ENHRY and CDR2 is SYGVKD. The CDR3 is CAISLPGGQGAYEQYF. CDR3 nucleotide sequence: TGTGCCATCAGCCTCCCTGGGGGACAGGGGGCCTACGAGCAGTACTTC.

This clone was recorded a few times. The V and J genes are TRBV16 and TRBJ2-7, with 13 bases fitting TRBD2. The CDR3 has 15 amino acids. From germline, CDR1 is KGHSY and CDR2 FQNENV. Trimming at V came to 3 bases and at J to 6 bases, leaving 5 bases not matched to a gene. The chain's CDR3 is CASSHWTSGGREQYF. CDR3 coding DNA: TGTGCCAGCAGCCATTGGACTAGCGGGGGCCGCGAGCAGTACTTC.

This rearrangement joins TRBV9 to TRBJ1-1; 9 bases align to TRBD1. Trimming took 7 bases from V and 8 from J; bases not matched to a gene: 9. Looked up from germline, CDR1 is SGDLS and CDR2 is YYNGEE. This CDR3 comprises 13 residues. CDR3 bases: TGTGCCAGCGGTACAGGGGGCTCTTGCGAAGCTTTCTTT. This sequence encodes CASGTGGSCEAFF.

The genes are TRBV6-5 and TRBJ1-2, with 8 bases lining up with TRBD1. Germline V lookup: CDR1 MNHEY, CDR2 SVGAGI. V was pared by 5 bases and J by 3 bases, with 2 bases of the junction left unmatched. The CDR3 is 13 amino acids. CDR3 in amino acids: CASSPTGDYGYTF. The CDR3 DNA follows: TGTGCCAGCAGTCCGACAGGGGACTATGGCTACACCTTC.

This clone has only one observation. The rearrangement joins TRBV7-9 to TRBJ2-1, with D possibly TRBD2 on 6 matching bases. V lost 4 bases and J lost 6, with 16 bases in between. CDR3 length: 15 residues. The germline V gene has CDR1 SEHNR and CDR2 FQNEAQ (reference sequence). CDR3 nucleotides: TGTGCCAGCAGCTCCTGGAGGGAGAGGGGCAATGAGCAGTTCTTC. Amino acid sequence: CASSSWRERGNEQFF.

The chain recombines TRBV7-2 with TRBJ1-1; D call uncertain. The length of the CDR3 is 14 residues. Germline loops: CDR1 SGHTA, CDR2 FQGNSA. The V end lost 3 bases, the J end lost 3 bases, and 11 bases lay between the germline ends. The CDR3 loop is CASSLVSMYTEAFF. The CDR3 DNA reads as TGTGCCAGCAGCTTGGTCAGTATGTACACTGAAGCTTTCTTT.

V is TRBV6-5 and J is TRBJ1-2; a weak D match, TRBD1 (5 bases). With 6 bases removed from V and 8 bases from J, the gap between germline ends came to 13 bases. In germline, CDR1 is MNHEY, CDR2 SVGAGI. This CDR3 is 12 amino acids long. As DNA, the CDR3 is TGTGCCAGCAGGCCCCCAGGGTACGGCTACACCTTC. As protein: CASRPPGYGYTF.

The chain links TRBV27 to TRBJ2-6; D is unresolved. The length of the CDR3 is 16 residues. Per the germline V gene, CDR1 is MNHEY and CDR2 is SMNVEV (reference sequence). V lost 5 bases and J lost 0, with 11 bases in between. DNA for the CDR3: TGTGCCAGCAGTCAACTAATGAGCTCTGGGGCCAACGTCCTGACTTTC. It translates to CASSQLMSSGANVLTF.

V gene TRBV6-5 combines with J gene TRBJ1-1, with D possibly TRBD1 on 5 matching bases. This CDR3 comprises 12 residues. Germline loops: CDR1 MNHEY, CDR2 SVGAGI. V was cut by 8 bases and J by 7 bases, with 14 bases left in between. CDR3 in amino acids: CASSRAVVEAFF. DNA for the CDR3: TGTGCCAGCTCCAGGGCCGTCGTTGAAGCTTTCTTT.